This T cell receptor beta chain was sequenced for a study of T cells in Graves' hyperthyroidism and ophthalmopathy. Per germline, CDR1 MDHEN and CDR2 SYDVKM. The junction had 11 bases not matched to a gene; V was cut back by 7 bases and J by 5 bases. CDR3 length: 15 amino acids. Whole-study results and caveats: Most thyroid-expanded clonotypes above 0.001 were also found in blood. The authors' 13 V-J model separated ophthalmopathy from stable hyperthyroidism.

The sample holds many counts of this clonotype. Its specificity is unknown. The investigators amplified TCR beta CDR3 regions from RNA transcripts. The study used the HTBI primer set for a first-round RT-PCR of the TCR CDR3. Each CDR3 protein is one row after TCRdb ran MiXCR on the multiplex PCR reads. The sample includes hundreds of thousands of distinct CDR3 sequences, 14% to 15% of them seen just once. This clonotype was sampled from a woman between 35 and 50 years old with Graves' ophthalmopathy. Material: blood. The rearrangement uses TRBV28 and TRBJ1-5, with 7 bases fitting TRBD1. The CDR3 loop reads CASNPRQGGYQPQHF. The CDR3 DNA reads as TGTGCCAGCAACCCACGGCAGGGGGGGTATCAGCCCCAGCATTTT.